The next 8 T cell receptor beta chains were all read from a single sample in a study of T cells in Graves' hyperthyroidism and ophthalmopathy. RNA transcripts were the template for amplifying TCR beta CDR3 regions. Initially, a first-round RT-PCR of the TCR CDR3 employed the HTBI primer set. TCRdb used MiXCR to reprocess the multiplex PCR reads, holding one entry per CDR3 protein. The sample contains around 690,000 distinct CDR3 sequences, less than 25% of which appear only once. Sequencing was carried out using blood. Every receptor here comes from a man aged 25-40 years with Graves' ophthalmopathy.

The rearrangement joins TRBV20-1 to TRBJ2-1; 11 nucleotides match TRBD2. Germline V lookup: CDR1 DFQATT, CDR2 SNEGSKA (reference sequence). This CDR3 has 13 residues. V trimming: 2 bases; J trimming: 8 bases; junction bases outside the gene matches: 2. The chain's CDR3 is CSARLAGGYEQFF. The CDR3 nucleotides are TGCAGTGCTAGACTAGCGGGAGGCTATGAGCAGTTCTTC.

The gene calls are TRBV5-1 and TRBJ2-2, with 9 bases that match TRBD2. This CDR3 has 16 residues. CDR1 is SGHRS, CDR2 YFSETQ, per germline. Trimming removed 0 bases from V and 7 bases from J; junction bases left unmatched: 7. CDR3 DNA: TGCGCCAGCAGCTTGGGGTCTAGCGGGATCGGCGGGGAGCTGTTTTTT. Amino acids: CASSLGSSGIGGELFF.

The sample holds a few counts of this clonotype. The CDR3 loop reads CASSHEARGTQETQYF. The CDR3 DNA sequence: TGTGCCAGCAGCCACGAGGCGCGCGGTACCCAAGAGACCCAGTACTTC. The chain is built from TRBV6-7 and TRBJ2-5; the D is unclear. TRBV6-7 is designated an ORF whose function remains uncertain. Trimming removed 6 bases at V and 1 base at J, with 18 bases between. The CDR3 totals 16 residues.

This clonotype has more than one count but fewer than ten. The genes are TRBV6-2 or TRBV6-3 and TRBJ2-1; the match to TRBD1 covers 11 bases. The CDR3 length is 19 residues. After removal of 7 bases from V and 10 bases from J, the junction contained 24 bases not matched to a gene. Germline loops: CDR1 MNHEY, CDR2 SVGEGT. The CDR3 loop is CASILVGTGGIAGYLEQFF. CDR3 nucleotide sequence: TGTGCCAGCATTCTGGTCGGGACAGGGGGGATAGCGGGATATTTGGAGCAGTTCTTC.

This clonotype was picked up a small number of times. V is TRBV5-1 and J is TRBJ2-1; the match to TRBD2 covers 7 bases. The V segment lost 2 bases and the J segment 10 bases; nucleotides outside the gene matches: 9. CDR1 is SGHRS and CDR2 is YFSETQ in the germline V gene. The CDR3 has 14 amino acids. The CDR3 DNA sequence: TGCGCCAGCAGCTTAGCTGCGGGAGTTGTAGAGCAGTTCTTC. Encoded protein: CASSLAAGVVEQFF.

This clonotype occurred many times. This chain links TRBV5-5 with TRBJ2-7; 9 bases map to TRBD1. V was pared by 6 bases and J by 5 bases, with 9 bases of the junction left unmatched. Per germline, CDR1 SGHKS and CDR2 YYEKEE (reference sequence). This CDR3 comprises 14 residues. The CDR3 loop reads CASTREGQGNEQYF. In nucleotides, the CDR3 is TGTGCCAGCACCCGCGAGGGACAGGGCAACGAGCAGTACTTC. Using reference TRBV5-5 and TRBJ2-7 for the parts outside the CDR3, the full variable domain is DAGVTQSPTHLIKTRGQQVTLRCSPISGHKSVSWYQQVLGQGPQFIFQYYEKEERGRGNFPDRFSARQFPNYSSELNVNALLLGDSALYLCASTREGQGNEQYFGPGTRLTVT.

This clonotype has just a few counts. This chain links TRBV28 with TRBJ2-1; 14 bases are shared with TRBD2. Germline V gene lookup returns CDR1 MDHEN and CDR2 SYDVKM. This CDR3 region has 15 residues. V was pared by 5 bases and J by 5 bases, with 2 bases of the junction left unmatched. Here the CDR3 DNA reads TGTGCCAGCAGTACGGGACTAGCGGGAGACAATGAGCAGTTCTTC. Protein: CASSTGLAGDNEQFF.

A single count supports this clonotype. A much larger clonotype is one base distant, so this may be a read error. The chain employs TRBV30 and TRBJ1-1; D gene ambiguous. There are 10 residues in the CDR3. Germline-derived CDR1 and CDR2 are GTSNPN and SVGIG (reference sequence). The chain's CDR3 is CAWSPSEALF. CDR3 DNA sequence: TGTGCCTGGTCACCATCCGAAGCTCTCTTT.